This T cell receptor (beta chain) was sequenced during a study of cytomegalovirus exposure and HLA in healthy donors. Study conclusions and caveats: HLA alleles were associated with 16,000 or so TCR beta sequences in a later analysis at 0.05 false discovery rate. Three of the chains that were CMV-associated were confirmed in vitro to be specific for CMV antigens. CMV serostatus was the only recorded immune exposure for donors. Later on, an analysis showed TCR association rates differing by HLA locus, with DRB1 the most and HLA-C the fewest.

The trim removed 2 bases at V and 4 bases at J, leaving 0 bases unmatched. Looked up from germline, CDR1 is GTSNPN and CDR2 is SVGIG (reference sequence). The CDR3 covers 13 residues. The PCR ran on 60 Vbeta and 13 Jbeta primers. Clones were read by immunoSEQ multiplex PCR, and TCRdb kept only the in-frame ones, dropping some. There are some 150,000 clones in the sample; 82% occur only once, and about 11% lies in the top ten. Details on this clone: The antigen is unknown.

This chain connects TRBV30 to TRBJ1-4; 8 nucleotides line up with TRBD1. This sequence originates from a man aged 45-65 years in good health and CMV-seropositive. The specimen was PBMCs. CDR3 coding DNA: TGTGCCTGGAGTACAGGGGGTAATGAAAAACTGTTTTTT. Its translation: CAWSTGGNEKLFF.